This T cell receptor beta chain stems from a study of control samples from healthy donors and cancer patients. Germline CDR1 reads LGHNA; CDR2 reads YNFKEQ. The CDR3 consists of 16 residues. V trimming: 4 bases; J trimming: 6 bases; junction bases outside the gene matches: 12. The repertoire was sequenced with immunoSEQ multiplex PCR; TCRdb's copy has only in-frame clones and lacks some. Of some 71,000 clones listed, roughly 87% are singletons. This clonotype was obtained from a man between 60 and 75 years old with colorectal cancer. Sequencing was performed on PBMCs. This chain links TRBV4-2 with TRBJ2-7; 10 nucleotides align to TRBD2. The CDR3: CASSPLAGSLLGEQYF. The CDR3 coding sequence is TGTGCCAGCAGCCCACTAGCGGGGAGTCTTTTGGGCGAGCAGTACTTC.